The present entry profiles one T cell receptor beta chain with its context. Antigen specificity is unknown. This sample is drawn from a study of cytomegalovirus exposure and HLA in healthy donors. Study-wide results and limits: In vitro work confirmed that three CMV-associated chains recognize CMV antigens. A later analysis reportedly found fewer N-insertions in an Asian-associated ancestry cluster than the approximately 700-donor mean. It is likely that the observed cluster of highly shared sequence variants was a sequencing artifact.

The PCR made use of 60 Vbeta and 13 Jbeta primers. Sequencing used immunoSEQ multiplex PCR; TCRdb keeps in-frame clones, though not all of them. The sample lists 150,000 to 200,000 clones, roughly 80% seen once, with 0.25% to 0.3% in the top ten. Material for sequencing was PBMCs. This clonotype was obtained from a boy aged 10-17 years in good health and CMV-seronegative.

The chain's CDR3 is CAWLIRDRGHLVGYTF. As DNA, the CDR3 is TGTGCCTGGCTAATCCGGGACAGGGGGCATTTAGTTGGCTACACCTTC. The chain is built from TRBV30 and TRBJ1-2; 12 nucleotides match TRBD1. Germline CDR1 GTSNPN, CDR2 SVGIG (reference sequence). The V and J ends lost 5 bases and 7 bases, in that order; junction bases with no gene match: 14. CDR3 length equals 16 residues.